This T cell receptor (beta chain) was captured in a study of beta chain features in type 1 diabetes. General study findings and limits: The study found moderately but significantly shorter TCRB CDR3s in all four CD4+ subsets of Type 1 diabetes patients.

Germline CDR1 and CDR2: SSHAT and FNYEAQ (reference sequence). The CDR3 runs to 17 residues. The sequenced template was cDNA made from the entire isolated RNA. Sequencing was performed with immunoSEQ multiplex PCR; in TCRdb, only in-frame clones are kept and a portion is missing. The sample carries 300,000 to 400,000 clones, around 9% recorded once. This clone was observed a handful of times. The antigen is not known. An end of the junction does not agree with germline; a read error may underlie this. The sequence derives from a man aged 25 to 40 with type 1 diabetes. The genes are TRBV7-7 and TRBJ1-1; 9 positions match TRBD1. Sequenced input: central memory CD4+ T cells from blood. The CDR3 bases are TGTGCTAGCAGCTTAGCAAAGACAGGGGGGAGGTTCACTGAAGCTTTCTTT. It encodes CASSLAKTGGRFTEAFF.